This entry lists 22 T cell receptor beta chains sequenced from one sample in a study of blood T cells in healthy people across ages. Combining a sample-barcoded 5' primer with a J-beta primer mix, a second PCR ran for roughly 6 to 11 cycles. TCRdb passed the 5' RACE reads through MiXCR, listing each CDR3 protein once. The sample holds 600,000 to 900,000 distinct CDR3 sequences, approximately 24% seen once. The data were also submitted as part of a second study, on T cells of mothers and their children.

Sequencing input: blood. The receptors come from a boy aged 5-17 years in good health.

This clonotype was observed a few times. In nucleotides, the CDR3 is TGTGCCAGCAACCCTATCTGGGCCTATGAAAAACTGTTTTTT. Amino acid sequence: CASNPIWAYEKLFF. The J gene is TRBJ1-4, the V gene TRBV6-1, with D hard to call. The CDR3 is 14 residues long. Germline V CDR1 and CDR2: MNHNS, SASEGT. V dropped 7 bases and J dropped 6 bases, with 15 bases sitting between them.

This clonotype has more than one count but fewer than ten. The chain carries TRBV6-5 and TRBJ1-1, with TRBD1 matching 8 bases. The CDR3 contains 15 residues. The germline CDR1 and CDR2 sequences are MNHEY and SVGAGI. With V trimmed by 6 bases and J by 0 bases, 6 bases remained unmatched. The chain's CDR3 is CASRKDREMNTEAFF. The CDR3 region has the DNA TGTGCCAGCAGGAAGGACAGGGAGATGAACACTGAAGCTTTCTTT.

The chain is built from TRBV20-1 and TRBJ1-2; D uncertain. The germline gives CDR1 DFQATT, CDR2 SNEGSKA (reference sequence). The CDR3 is 11 residues long. Trimming pared 3 bases from V and 8 bases from J, leaving 10 bases between. The CDR3 reads CSASSGIGYTF. The CDR3, as DNA: TGCAGTGCTAGTAGCGGAATAGGCTACACCTTC.

The sample holds a few counts of this clonotype. The V gene is TRBV29-1, the J gene TRBJ2-1; the match to TRBD1 covers 7 bases. The J call may be faulty, since TRBJ2-7 better matches the DNA end. This CDR3 comprises 12 residues. Germline CDR1 reads SQVTM; CDR2 reads ANQGSEA. CDR3 DNA: TGCAGCGTTGGGGACAGCACCTACGAGCAGTACTTC. This translates into CSVGDSTYEQYF.

The rearrangement uses TRBV12-3 or TRBV12-4 and TRBJ2-1; D not resolved. The end of the DNA fits TRBJ2-7 better, so the J call may be wrong. This CDR3 has 13 amino acids. The CDR3, as DNA: TGTGCCAGCAGTTTAGCTGAAAAGGGCGAGCAGTACTTC. As protein: CASSLAEKGEQYF.

The chain carries TRBV12-5 and TRBJ2-5; no clear D. The tail of the sequence fits TRBJ2-1 better, so the J call may be wrong. Per the germline V gene, CDR1 is LGHNT and CDR2 is FRNRAP. The CDR3 is 14 amino acids. The CDR3 DNA reads as TGTGCTAGTGGTTCACCCTCCATGTACAATGAGCAGTTCTTC. This codes for CASGSPSMYNEQFF.

This sequence joins TRBV3-1 and TRBJ2-7; 10 bases line up with TRBD1. The ends lost 6 bases at V and 6 bases at J; junction bases unmatched: 8. There are 14 residues in the CDR3. Germline values: CDR1 LGHDT, CDR2 YNNKEL (reference sequence). The CDR3 here is CASSIGTGETEQYF. The CDR3 bases are TGTGCCAGCAGTATCGGGACAGGGGAAACCGAGCAGTACTTC.

The chain carries TRBV2 and TRBJ1-2, with 8 bases aligning to TRBD1. The CDR3 is 12 amino acids. Germline V gives CDR1 SNHLY, CDR2 FYNNEI. V lost 4 bases, J lost 7 bases, and 2 bases stayed unmatched. The CDR3 DNA follows: TGTGCCAGCAGTGGACAGGGGCGTGGCTACACCTTC. It codes for CASSGQGRGYTF.

The rearrangement joins TRBV6-2 or TRBV6-3 to TRBJ1-1; a weak D match, TRBD1 (5 bases). V was trimmed by 4 bases and J by 0 bases, leaving 12 bases between them. Germline lookup yields CDR1 MNHEY and CDR2 SVGEGT. The CDR3 length is 15 residues. The CDR3 sequence is CASSSLGRLNTEAFF. The CDR3 nucleotides are TGTGCCAGCAGTTCCTTGGGACGGCTGAACACTGAAGCTTTCTTT.

The V call is TRBV6-4, the J call TRBJ2-3; TRBD2 is a possible D gene (6 bases). The CDR3 is 15 residues long. Germline lookup yields CDR1 MRHNA and CDR2 SNTAGT. V was clipped by 0 bases and J by 6 bases, with 13 bases between them. In DNA, the CDR3 is TGTGCCAGCAGTGACTCGAGGCGGGGTGGCGATACGCAGTATTTT. Amino acid sequence: CASSDSRRGGDTQYF.

This clonotype was detected a few times. The chain couples TRBV20-1 to TRBJ2-1, with 8 bases aligning to TRBD2. Per germline, CDR1 DFQATT and CDR2 SNEGSKA (reference sequence). Losses at the gene ends were 0 bases for V and 10 bases for J; bases not matched to a gene: 14. The CDR3 has 16 residues. CDR3 sequence (DNA): TGCAGTGCTAGAGATCCTGGGACTAGGACCGTACGGGAGCAGTTCTTC. Translating it yields CSARDPGTRTVREQFF.

This clonotype was picked up a small number of times. The rearrangement links TRBV30 to TRBJ2-7, with D perhaps matching TRBD1 (5 bases). This CDR3 spans 12 amino acids. Trimming took off 1 base at V and 2 bases at J, with 6 bases between the two ends. In germline, CDR1 is GTSNPN, CDR2 SVGIG (reference sequence). The CDR3 loop reads CAWSAQAYEQYF. DNA for the CDR3: TGTGCCTGGAGTGCACAGGCCTACGAGCAGTACTTC.

CDR3 coding DNA: TGCAGTGCTAGTCCACCACCCTGGGTCGAGCAGTACTTC. It encodes CSASPPPWVEQYF. The rearrangement links TRBV20-1 to TRBJ2-7, with D uncertain. V lost 3 bases to trimming and J lost 6 bases, with 15 bases between them. Per germline, CDR1 DFQATT and CDR2 SNEGSKA (reference sequence). The CDR3 runs to 13 residues.

The V call is TRBV2, the J call TRBJ2-7; TRBD2 matches at 9 bases. The length of the CDR3 is 14 residues. Germline V gene sequence: CDR1 SNHLY, CDR2 FYNNEI. The J segment lost 2 bases and the V segment lost 7 bases, leaving 6 bases of the junction unmatched. The CDR3 region has the DNA TGTGCCAGCAAGGCTAGCGGGGCCGCCTACGAGCAGTACTTC. Its protein product is CASKASGAAYEQYF.

This clonotype turned up a few times. The rearrangement joins TRBV12-5 to TRBJ1-5; maybe TRBD1 (5 bases). Germline CDR1 is LGHNT and CDR2 is FRNRAP. The CDR3 totals 16 residues. V shed 0 bases and J shed 3 bases, with 12 bases lying between them. In DNA form, the CDR3 reads TGTGCTAGTGGTTTGGTACTCGGCAGGGACAATCAGCCCCAGCATTTT. Its translation: CASGLVLGRDNQPQHF. Looking up the rest from reference TRBV12-5 and TRBJ1-5 gives the full variable domain: DARVTQTPRHKVTEMGQEVTMRCQPILGHNTVFWYRQTMMQGLELLAYFRNRAPLDDSGMPKDRFSAEMPDATLATLKIQPSEPRDSAVYFCASGLVLGRDNQPQHFGDGTRLSIL.

In its sample, this clonotype was seen a few times. The J gene is TRBJ2-5, the V gene TRBV6-5; possible D gene TRBD1, 6 bases. The J call may be in error: the DNA end matches TRBJ2-7 better. The CDR3 covers 14 residues. Germline CDR1 is MNHEY and CDR2 is SVGAGI. As DNA, the CDR3 is TGTGCCACAGGGGATAGCGTTTTGGTCTACGAGCAGTACTTC. It specifies CATGDSVLVYEQYF.

The V call is TRBV28, the J call TRBJ2-5; no firm D call. Trimming removed 4 bases from V and 3 bases from J, with 21 bases in between. The CDR3 has 17 residues. Germline V gene lookup returns CDR1 MDHEN and CDR2 SYDVKM. This CDR3 reads CASSSYRFGAPKETQYF. CDR3 DNA: TGTGCCAGCAGTTCCTACCGGTTTGGAGCGCCGAAAGAGACCCAGTACTTC.

The chain employs TRBV20-1 and TRBJ1-2; 9 positions match TRBD1. The CDR3 has 17 residues. Looked up from germline, CDR1 is DFQATT and CDR2 is SNEGSKA (reference sequence). V shed 0 bases and J 4 bases; nucleotides not matched to a gene: 12. Here the CDR3 reads CSAREPGQGTWAYGYTF. In DNA, the CDR3 is TGCAGTGCTAGAGAGCCGGGACAGGGTACGTGGGCCTATGGCTACACCTTC.

This clonotype was found a few times. The V call is TRBV7-9, the J call TRBJ2-5; D is possibly TRBD1 or TRBD2 (5 bases each). TRBJ2-1 matches the DNA end more closely, so the J call is doubtful. The germline V gene encodes CDR1 SEHNR and CDR2 FQNEAQ (reference sequence). The CDR3 loop spans 15 amino acids. This chain's CDR3 is CASSLALAGANEQFF. The CDR3 bases are TGTGCCAGCAGCTTAGCGTTGGCCGGGGCCAATGAGCAGTTCTTC.

This clonotype was picked up a small number of times. This chain connects TRBV19 to TRBJ2-1; D unclear. Germline CDR1 is LNHDA and CDR2 is SQIVND (reference sequence). The CDR3 sequence is 16 residues long. V was cut by 0 bases and J by 2 bases, with 11 bases left in between. For the CDR3, the DNA is TGTGCCAGTAGTATAGATCGGGCAGGCCCCTACAATGAGCAGTTCTTC. Its translation: CASSIDRAGPYNEQFF.

The chain links TRBV11-2 to TRBJ2-7; no clear D gene. The CDR3 covers 16 residues. Trimming pared 1 base from V and 3 bases from J, leaving 16 bases between. Germline V gene sequence: CDR1 SGHAT, CDR2 FQNNGV. The CDR3 is CASSLGSGWGVYEQYF. In DNA, the CDR3 is TGTGCCAGCAGCTTAGGGTCCGGCTGGGGTGTCTACGAGCAGTACTTC.

This clonotype came up a few times. The chain uses TRBV2 and TRBJ2-1; perhaps TRBD2 as D (7 bases). Germline V lookup: CDR1 SNHLY, CDR2 FYNNEI. Trimming took off 6 bases at V and 10 bases at J, with 10 bases between the two ends. The CDR3 loop spans 11 amino acids. CDR3 protein: CASRSGGEQFF. DNA of the CDR3: TGTGCCAGCAGGTCGGGGGGCGAGCAGTTCTTC.